This TCR beta chain was identified in a study of blood T cell repertoires in COVID-19. For the study at large: Samples came from the United States, Italy and Spain, spanning acute and convalescent COVID-19. Nucleic acid was either cDNA or gDNA, and it came from T cells, B-cell-depleted T cells, or PBMCs.

V lost 6 bases, J lost 0 bases, and 12 bases lay in between. This CDR3 has 15 amino acids. Germline CDR1 and CDR2: MDHEN and SYDVKM. In the original analysis: Using reference gene primer amplification, nucleated cell counts were estimated. The assay was immunoSEQ multiplex PCR, and TCRdb's table has in-frame clones only and misses some. Clonal size and the V and J genes are those of that table, whereas D and trimming came from the DNA. The table lists hundreds of thousands of clones, roughly 90% of them singletons, with over 4% in the top ten. The TCR sequence derives from a young woman with acute or convalescent COVID-19. This chain uses TRBV28 with TRBJ1-3; D unresolved. Sequences were obtained from peripheral blood. The DNA for the CDR3 is TGTGCCAGCAGGTACGAGGGCATCTCTGGAAACACCATATATTTT. Protein product: CASRYEGISGNTIYF.